The 24 T cell receptor beta chains below come from one sample, sequenced in a study of blood T cell repertoires in COVID-19. Profiling relied on immunoSEQ multiplex PCR, and the TCRdb table lists in-frame clones only, not all of them. The data show 240,000 or so clones, with more than 75% seen just once and 2% to 2.5% held by the top ten. The specimen sequenced was PBMCs or T cells enriched from blood (not recorded which). The receptors stem from a woman between 50 and 59 years old who had recovered from COVID-19.

The J gene is TRBJ1-5, the V gene TRBV19, with 12 bases matching TRBD1. The CDR3 extends over 15 amino acids. Germline trimming cut 8 bases from V and 6 bases from J; bases unmatched to any gene: 8. Germline V gene sequence: CDR1 LNHDA, CDR2 SQIVND (reference sequence). In DNA form, the CDR3 reads TGTGCCAGTGCCGGGACAGGGGGCGCGAGTCAGCCCCAGCATTTT. Encoded protein: CASAGTGGASQPQHF. Full variable domain (rest looked up from reference TRBV19 and TRBJ1-5): DGGITQSPKYLFRKEGQNVTLSCEQNLNHDAMYWYRQDPGQGLRLIYYSQIVNDFQKGDIAEGYSVSREKKESFPLTVTSAQKNPTAFYLCASAGTGGASQPQHFGDGTRLSIL.

The J gene is TRBJ2-7, the V gene TRBV7-8; 9 nucleotides line up with TRBD2. This CDR3 has 16 amino acids. Germline CDR1 reads SGHVS; CDR2 reads FQNEAQ. V dropped 1 base and J dropped 3; count of bases not matched to a gene: 7. As DNA, the CDR3 is TGTGCCAGCAGCTTAGAGGCTGGACTAGCGATCTACGAGCAGTACTTC. Translation gives CASSLEAGLAIYEQYF. Filled out from reference TRBV7-8 and TRBJ2-7, the complete variable domain reads GAGVSQSPRYKVAKRGQDVALRCDPISGHVSLFWYQQALGQGPEFLTYFQNEAQLDKSGLPSDRFFAERPEGSVSTLKIQRTQQEDSAVYLCASSLEAGLAIYEQYFGPGTRLTVT.

V and J are TRBV5-1 and TRBJ2-5; 10 nucleotides agree with TRBD1. In germline, CDR1 is SGHRS, CDR2 YFSETQ. V dropped 4 bases and J dropped 5; count of bases not matched to a gene: 8. The CDR3 spans 15 residues. CDR3 sequence: CASSRRTGGRETQYF. CDR3 sequence (DNA): TGCGCCAGCAGCAGAAGGACAGGGGGACGTGAGACCCAGTACTTC.

CDR3 bases: TGTGCTAGTGGTTTGGTACGCAAGGACAGGGGGTGGACCACTGAAGCTTTCTTT. Translating it yields CASGLVRKDRGWTTEAFF. The rearrangement uses TRBV12-5 and TRBJ1-1; the match to TRBD1 covers 10 bases. The CDR3 is 18 residues long. J was trimmed by 4 bases and V by 0 bases; bases with no gene match: 11. Germline CDR1 LGHNT, CDR2 FRNRAP. Full variable domain (rest looked up from reference TRBV12-5 and TRBJ1-1): DARVTQTPRHKVTEMGQEVTMRCQPILGHNTVFWYRQTMMQGLELLAYFRNRAPLDDSGMPKDRFSAEMPDATLATLKIQPSEPRDSAVYFCASGLVRKDRGWTTEAFFGQGTRLTVV.

The sample holds a few counts of this clone. CDR3 DNA sequence: TGTGCCAGCAGCTTCGGACAGGTTGATGGCTACACCTTC. It codes for CASSFGQVDGYTF. V usage is TRBV7-9 and J usage is TRBJ1-2; 7 bases agree with TRBD1. V gave up 3 bases and J gave up 6 bases; unmatched junction bases: 4. The V gene's germline CDR1 is SEHNR and CDR2 FQNEAQ (reference sequence). This CDR3 spans 13 amino acids. Variable domain in full (rest from reference TRBV7-9 and TRBJ1-2): DTGVSQNPRHKITKRGQNVTFRCDPISEHNRLYWYRQTLGQGPEFLTYFQNEAQLEKSRLLSDRFSAERPKGSFSTLEIQRTEQGDSAMYLCASSFGQVDGYTFGSGTRLTVV.

The genes are TRBV19 and TRBJ1-5; D possibly corresponds to TRBD1 (5 bases). The CDR3 covers 15 residues. Germline CDR1 and CDR2: LNHDA and SQIVND (reference sequence). Deletions cut 5 bases from V and 1 base from J, with 12 bases between. CDR3 region: CASSGQGNSNQPQHF. The CDR3 DNA sequence: TGTGCCAGTAGTGGGCAGGGTAACAGCAATCAGCCCCAGCATTTT.

The V and J genes are TRBV6-2 or TRBV6-3 and TRBJ2-2, with TRBD2 as a possible D gene (5 bases). Germline CDR1 and CDR2: MNHEY and SVGEGT. The CDR3 length is 14 residues. The V gene lost 0 bases and the J gene lost 5 bases, with 7 bases spanning the gap. The CDR3 here is CASSYSVATGELFF. The CDR3 DNA follows: TGTGCCAGCAGTTACTCCGTAGCGACCGGGGAGCTGTTTTTT.

V and J are TRBV6-5 and TRBJ2-1; 8 bases fit TRBD2. CDR3 length: 15 amino acids. Germline CDR1 reads MNHEY; CDR2 reads SVGAGI. V trimming: 6 bases; J trimming: 3 bases; junction bases outside the gene matches: 7. The CDR3 bases are TGTGCCAGCAGAAGAGCGGGGGCTGACTACAATGAGCAGTTCTTC. Amino acid sequence: CASRRAGADYNEQFF.

The gene calls are TRBV5-1 and TRBJ2-2; D possibly corresponds to TRBD1 (6 bases). CDR1 SGHRS and CDR2 YFSETQ come from the germline V gene. With 1 base removed from V and 4 bases from J, the gap between germline ends came to 17 bases. The CDR3 extends over 17 amino acids. The CDR3 DNA reads as TGCGCCAGCAGCTTGCCGGTAGCAGGGGCCGCCACCGGGGAGCTGTTTTTT. The encoded protein is CASSLPVAGAATGELFF.

The chain couples TRBV6-5 to TRBJ2-1; 12 bases align to TRBD2. The CDR3 sequence is 14 residues long. Losses at the gene ends were 7 bases for V and 5 bases for J; bases not matched to a gene: 3. Germline loops: CDR1 MNHEY, CDR2 SVGAGI. CDR3 loop: CASTGLAGNNEQFF. CDR3 nucleotide sequence: TGTGCCAGCACCGGACTAGCGGGGAACAATGAGCAGTTCTTC.

The chain joins TRBV20-1 to TRBJ1-2; TRBD1 might be the D (5 bases). Per the germline V gene, CDR1 is DFQATT and CDR2 is SNEGSKA (reference sequence). This CDR3 region has 11 residues. Trimming pared 4 bases from V and 5 bases from J, leaving 8 bases between. CDR3 residues: CSATSGYGYTF. DNA for the CDR3: TGCAGTGCTACTTCAGGGTATGGCTACACCTTC.

The chain recombines TRBV5-4 with TRBJ1-1; a weak D match, TRBD1 (6 bases). V gave up 0 bases and J gave up 4 bases, with 10 bases separating them. This CDR3 is built from 14 residues. CDR1 is SGHNT and CDR2 is YYREEE in the germline V gene (reference sequence). In DNA, the CDR3 is TGTGCCAGCAGCTTGGAAAACAGGGCCACTGAAGCTTTCTTT. As protein: CASSLENRATEAFF.

This chain uses TRBV4-3 with TRBJ2-3, with 8 bases lining up with TRBD2. The germline CDR1 and CDR2 sequences are LGHNA and YSLEER. The ends lost 3 bases at V and 1 base at J; junction bases unmatched: 12. This CDR3 has 18 amino acids. The CDR3 sequence: CASSQATLPGLGTDTQYF. The CDR3 coding sequence is TGCGCCAGCAGCCAGGCTACCTTACCGGGACTAGGCACAGATACGCAGTATTTT.

V and J are TRBV10-3 and TRBJ2-7; TRBD1 agrees at 7 bases. The germline V gene has CDR1 ENHRY and CDR2 SYGVKD. V shed 4 bases and J 5 bases; nucleotides not matched to a gene: 11. This CDR3 spans 15 amino acids. The CDR3 DNA is TGTGCCATCAGTGGACAGGGATTTTCTTCCCACGAGCAGTACTTC. This codes for CAISGQGFSSHEQYF.

This sequence joins TRBV27 and TRBJ2-2; D uncertain. Trimming took off 3 bases at V and 4 bases at J, with 9 bases between the two ends. The CDR3 length is 14 residues. Germline V gives CDR1 MNHEY, CDR2 SMNVEV (reference sequence). The CDR3: CASSFLVATGELFF. The CDR3 DNA is TGTGCCAGCAGTTTTTTAGTAGCCACCGGGGAGCTGTTTTTT.

The chain uses TRBV20-1 and TRBJ1-5, with 7 nucleotides matching TRBD1. Unmatched junction bases numbered 8, after V lost 3 bases and J lost 6 bases. The germline V gene has CDR1 DFQATT and CDR2 SNEGSKA (reference sequence). CDR3 length: 14 amino acids. The CDR3 DNA reads TGCAGTGCTAGTCACAGGGGAGGTTTTCAGCCCCAGCATTTT. This translates into CSASHRGGFQPQHF.

The chain employs TRBV7-2 and TRBJ2-3, with 8 bases lining up with TRBD1. V lost 0 bases to trimming and J lost 5 bases; unmatched junction nucleotides: 10. The CDR3 spans 17 residues. Germline V gene lookup returns CDR1 SGHTA and CDR2 FQGNSA. The CDR3 region is CASSLAPGGGSGDTQYF. The CDR3 DNA reads as TGTGCCAGCAGCTTAGCCCCAGGGGGCGGGTCTGGAGATACGCAGTATTTT.

This clone occurred once. The chain recombines TRBV27 with TRBJ2-7; 9 bases map to TRBD1. Germline V gene lookup returns CDR1 MNHEY and CDR2 SMNVEV (reference sequence). The CDR3 runs to 15 residues. The ends lost 2 bases at V and 3 bases at J; junction bases unmatched: 5. The CDR3 loop is CASSLGGQGHYEQYF. The CDR3 bases are TGTGCCAGCAGTTTAGGGGGACAGGGACACTACGAGCAGTACTTC.

The chain joins TRBV7-2 to TRBJ2-2, with 8 bases aligning to TRBD1. The length of the CDR3 is 15 residues. Unmatched junction bases numbered 8, after V lost 5 bases and J lost 6 bases. Germline V lookup: CDR1 SGHTA, CDR2 FQGNSA. The CDR3 nucleotides are TGTGCCAGCAGCCCGGGACAGGTGGGGGCCGGGGAGCTGTTTTTT. As protein: CASSPGQVGAGELFF.

CDR3 bases: TGTGCCAGCAGTTCCCCAGGCGGGAGTCGATACGAGCAGTACTTC. This gives the protein CASSSPGGSRYEQYF. The J gene is TRBJ2-7, the V gene TRBV6-5, with 7 bases matching TRBD2. Germline V gene lookup returns CDR1 MNHEY and CDR2 SVGAGI. The CDR3 covers 15 residues. With V trimmed by 4 bases and J by 4 bases, 10 bases remained unmatched.

This clone was seen ten or more times. V is TRBV11-2 and J is TRBJ1-1, with D possibly matching TRBD1 (5 bases). The CDR3 has 10 residues. The germline gives CDR1 SGHAT, CDR2 FQNNGV. V was cut by 8 bases and J by 12 bases, with 13 bases left in between. The CDR3 coding sequence is TGTGCCAGCGCCGCTGGGGCAACTTTCTTT. Amino acids: CASAAGATFF.

The chain recombines TRBV6-5 with TRBJ1-2, with D unclear. Germline values: CDR1 MNHEY, CDR2 SVGAGI. This CDR3 spans 14 amino acids. V gave up 4 bases and J gave up 0 bases, with 9 bases separating them. Written as DNA, the CDR3 is TGTGCCAGCAGTTCCACAGCAGCTAACTATGGCTACACCTTC. It translates to CASSSTAANYGYTF.

This clone was counted a few times. The CDR3 sequence is CASSLGQVEYF. Written as DNA, the CDR3 is TGTGCCAGCAGCTTGGGGCAGGTTGAGTACTTC. The chain couples TRBV5-6 to TRBJ2-7; D not resolved. V was trimmed by 0 bases and J by 11 bases, leaving 9 bases between them. CDR1 is SGHDT and CDR2 is YYEEEE in the germline V gene. The CDR3 runs to 11 residues.

The rearrangement uses TRBV5-8 and TRBJ2-3, with D unresolved. Per the germline V gene, CDR1 is SGHTS and CDR2 is YDEGEE. The CDR3 has 16 residues. The V and J ends lost 0 bases and 2 bases respectively, with 13 bases between them. Here the CDR3 DNA reads TGTGCCAGCAGCTTGGAGGTGGGCCTATTCACAGATACGCAGTATTTT. It is translated as CASSLEVGLFTDTQYF.